This T cell receptor beta chain stems from a study of technical replicates of blood from several donors. TCRdb's table, derived via immunoSEQ multiplex PCR, lists solely in-frame clones and lacks some. The sample has about 88,000 clones, over 90% seen once. The CDR3 consists of 15 residues. Germline V gene sequence: CDR1 SGHTA, CDR2 FQGNSA. The V and J ends lost 0 bases and 3 bases, in that order; junction bases with no gene match: 3. This TCR was recovered from a human donor in good health. The sample comprised T cells isolated from PBMCs. The gene calls are TRBV7-2 and TRBJ2-7; 9 nucleotides line up with TRBD1. CDR3 nucleotides: TGTGCCAGCAGCTTAGCGGACAGGGGATACTACGAGCAGTACTTC. This sequence encodes CASSLADRGYYEQYF.